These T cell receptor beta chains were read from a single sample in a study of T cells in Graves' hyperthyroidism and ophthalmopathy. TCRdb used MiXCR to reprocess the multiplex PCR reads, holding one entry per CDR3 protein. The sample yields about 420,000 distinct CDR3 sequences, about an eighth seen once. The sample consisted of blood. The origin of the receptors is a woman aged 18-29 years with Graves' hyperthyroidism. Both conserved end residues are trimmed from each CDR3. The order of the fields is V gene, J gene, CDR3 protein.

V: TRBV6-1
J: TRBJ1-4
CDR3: ASSYYSGFTNEKLF

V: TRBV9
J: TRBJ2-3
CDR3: ASSVQLASTDTQY

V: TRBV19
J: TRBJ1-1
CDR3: ASSTVSRAF

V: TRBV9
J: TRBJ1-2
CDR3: ASSVGSGENLYGYT

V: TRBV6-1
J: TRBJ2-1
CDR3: ASSVRSGQPEQF

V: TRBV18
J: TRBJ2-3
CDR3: ASSPGLDTQY

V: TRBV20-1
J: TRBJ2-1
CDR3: SAQRGSSYNEQF

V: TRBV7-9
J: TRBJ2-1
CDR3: ASSLMAENEQF

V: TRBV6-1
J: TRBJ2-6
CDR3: ASTATGRTGANVLT

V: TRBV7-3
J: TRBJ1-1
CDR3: ASSFGQGQIAF

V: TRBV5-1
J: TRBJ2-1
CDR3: ASSWRVPRDRGLAGGKDNEQF

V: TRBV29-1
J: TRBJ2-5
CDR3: SVEGVSKTQY

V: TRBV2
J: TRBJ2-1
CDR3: ASIRTSGRAGSYNEQF

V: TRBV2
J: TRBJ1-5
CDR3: ASSDQEGNQPQH

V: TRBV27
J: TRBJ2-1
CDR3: ASSLLFRGLYNEQF

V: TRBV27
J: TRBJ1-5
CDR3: ASSLRVGNQPQH

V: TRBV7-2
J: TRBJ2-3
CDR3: ASSTGTVGARGTDTQY

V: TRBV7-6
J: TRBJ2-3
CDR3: ASSFAGQTVQY

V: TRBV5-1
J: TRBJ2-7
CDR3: ASFRVSYEQY

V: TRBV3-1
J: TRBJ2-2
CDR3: ASSQSGFLGELF

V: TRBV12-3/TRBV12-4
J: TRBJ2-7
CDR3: ASSLGPEKQY

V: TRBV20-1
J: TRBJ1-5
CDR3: SAYQTGGASNQPQH

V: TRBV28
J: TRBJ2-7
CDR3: ASSLLSGYEQY

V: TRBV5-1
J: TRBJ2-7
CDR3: ASSSGLAGGSLTAEQY

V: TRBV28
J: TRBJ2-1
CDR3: ASSEAPRGNEQF

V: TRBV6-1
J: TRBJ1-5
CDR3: ASSYAGPHQPQH

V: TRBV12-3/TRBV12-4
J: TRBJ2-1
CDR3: ASSHPLAGADEQF

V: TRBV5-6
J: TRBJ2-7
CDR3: ASSSLDRPYEQY

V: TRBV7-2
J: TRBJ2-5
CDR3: ASSLIGEPQETQY

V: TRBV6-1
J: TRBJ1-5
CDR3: ASGVAGSNQPQH

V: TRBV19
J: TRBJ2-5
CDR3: ASSILAGDGETQY

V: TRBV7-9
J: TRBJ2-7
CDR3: ASSSYPGLAAQRYEQY

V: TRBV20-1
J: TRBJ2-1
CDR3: SAIPSGGYNKQF

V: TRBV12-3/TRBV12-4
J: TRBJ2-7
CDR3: ASSFPGQGAYEQY

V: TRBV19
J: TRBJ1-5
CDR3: ASSWDFNQPQH

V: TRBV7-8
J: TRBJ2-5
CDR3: ASIKAASAETQY

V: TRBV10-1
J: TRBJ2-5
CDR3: ASSEGGPQETQY

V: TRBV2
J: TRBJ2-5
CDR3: ASSDGGQGQRGETQY

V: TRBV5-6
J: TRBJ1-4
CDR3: ASSSDTGQEKLF